This TCR beta chain originates from a study of cytomegalovirus exposure and HLA in healthy donors. Study-wide results and limits: Confirmation in vitro established that a few CMV-associated chains were specific for CMV antigens. According to a subsequent analysis, TCR clusters identified in the first cohort showed a tendency to co-occur across the 120 or so validation repertoires. Researchers catalogued 164 TCR beta chains as cytomegalovirus-associated.

With respect to this clone: What it recognizes is unknown.

The protocol was immunoSEQ multiplex PCR, while the TCRdb copy is restricted to in-frame clones and leaves out a portion. The sample carries around 140,000 clones, 80% to 90% recorded once. The CDR3 extends over 14 amino acids. Trimming removed 1 base from V and 4 bases from J; junction bases left unmatched: 2. From germline, CDR1 is SGHNT and CDR2 YYREEE (reference sequence). It was the approximately 110-subject validation cohort, separate from the roughly 700-subject first cohort, to which the donors belonged. The rearrangement uses TRBV5-4 and TRBJ2-3; 8 bases line up with TRBD2. The sample taken for sequencing was PBMCs. This TCR was sampled from a man aged 18 to 35 in good health and CMV-seropositive. The CDR3, as DNA: TGTGCCAGCAGCTTGCTCGGGGGGGCAGATACGCAGTATTTT. Translation gives CASSLLGGADTQYF.